This T cell receptor (beta chain) is drawn from a study of T cell responses to AZD1222 COVID-19 vaccine. Study-wide background: Pooled together were second doses at about 4 or about 12 weeks.

The CDR3 runs 14 residues. Per the germline V gene, CDR1 is SNHLY and CDR2 is FYNNEI. With 4 bases clipped from V and 5 bases from J, the junction kept 4 bases outside the gene matches. Some clones are missing from TCRdb's copy, which holds only in-frame ones; the method was immunoSEQ multiplex PCR. The sample lists 200,000 to 300,000 clones, approximately 95% seen once, with less than 0.6% in the top ten. Study results and caveats: The study sampled repertoires only after the peak T cell response. A mostly white British donor set with more females was recruited, and clonal diversity was possibly underestimated. Distributed over spike, vaccine-associated CD4 TCRs predominated at 160-218 and 743-854.

On this clone itself: The target antigen is unknown.

The chain carries TRBV2 and TRBJ2-2, with TRBD1 identical over 7 bases. The receptor was isolated from an adult in good health. Here the sequenced sample was peripheral blood, taken on day 0 of AZD1222 vaccination. The CDR3 region is CASSGTGRTGELFF. CDR3 in DNA: TGTGCCAGCAGTGGGACAGGCCGGACCGGGGAGCTGTTTTTT.